This TCR beta chain was identified during a study of blood T cell repertoires in COVID-19. Study details: Samples came from the United States, Italy and Spain, spanning acute and convalescent COVID-19. PBMCs, B-cell-depleted T cells, or T cells were the source of the cDNA or gDNA that made up the material.

In the authors' methods: The authors estimated nucleated cell counts from reference gene primer amplification. Here immunoSEQ multiplex PCR was the method, and the copy in TCRdb shows in-frame clones only, minus some. V and J calls and clone size are given by that table; D and trimming were obtained from the DNA. The table records 150,000 to 200,000 clones, approximately 90% of them present only once. The Seattle patients, enrolled during active infection, were followed longitudinally. CDR1 and CDR2 (germline): LNHDA, SQIVND (reference sequence). The V gene lost 2 bases and the J gene lost 3 bases, with 14 bases spanning the gap. The CDR3 runs 15 residues.

The chain recombines TRBV19 with TRBJ2-7; the D is unclear. This receptor was obtained from a man aged 25 to 40 with COVID-19, enrolled during active disease. The sequenced sample consisted of peripheral blood. CDR3 DNA sequence: TGTGCCAGTAGTATACGGGTTACGCCGGGCTACGAGCAGTACTTC. Translation gives CASSIRVTPGYEQYF.